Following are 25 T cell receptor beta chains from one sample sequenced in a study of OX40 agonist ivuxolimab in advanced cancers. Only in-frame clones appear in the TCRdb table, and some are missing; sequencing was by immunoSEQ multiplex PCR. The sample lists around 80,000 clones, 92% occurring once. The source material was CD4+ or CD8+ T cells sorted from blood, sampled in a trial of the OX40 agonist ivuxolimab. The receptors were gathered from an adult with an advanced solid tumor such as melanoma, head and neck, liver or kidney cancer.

Written as DNA, the CDR3 is TGTGCCAGCACCCCCTCCTCGGGGGATCAGCCCCAGCATTTT. This encodes CASTPSSGDQPQHF. The V call is TRBV7-9, the J call TRBJ1-5, with a weak D call TRBD1 (5 bases). The CDR3 is made up of 14 amino acids. The ends were cut back, 7 bases at V and 5 bases at J, with 15 bases in the middle. Germline lookup yields CDR1 SEHNR and CDR2 FQNEAQ (reference sequence).

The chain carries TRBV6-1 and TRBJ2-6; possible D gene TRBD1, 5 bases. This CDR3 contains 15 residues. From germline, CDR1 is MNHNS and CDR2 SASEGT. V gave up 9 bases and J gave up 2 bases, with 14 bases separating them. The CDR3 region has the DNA TGTGCCAGTGGACATTACCCTCCTGGGGCCAACGTCCTGACTTTC. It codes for CASGHYPPGANVLTF.

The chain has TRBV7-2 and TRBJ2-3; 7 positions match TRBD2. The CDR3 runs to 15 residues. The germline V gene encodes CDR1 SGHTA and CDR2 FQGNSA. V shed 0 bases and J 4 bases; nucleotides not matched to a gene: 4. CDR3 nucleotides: TGTGCCAGCAGCTTAGCGGGGGGGTGGGCAGATACGCAGTATTTT. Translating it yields CASSLAGGWADTQYF.

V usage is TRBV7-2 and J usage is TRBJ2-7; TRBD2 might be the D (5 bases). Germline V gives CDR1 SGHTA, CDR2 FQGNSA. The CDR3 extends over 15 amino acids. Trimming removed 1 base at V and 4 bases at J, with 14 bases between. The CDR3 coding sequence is TGTGCCAGCAGCTTAGGTGGAGGTTACGCGTACGAGCAGTACTTC. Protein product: CASSLGGGYAYEQYF.

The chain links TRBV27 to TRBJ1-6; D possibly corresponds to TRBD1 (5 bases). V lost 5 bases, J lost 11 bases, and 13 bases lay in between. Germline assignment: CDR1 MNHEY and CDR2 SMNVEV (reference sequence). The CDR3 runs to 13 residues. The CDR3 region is CASSPQTEPPLHF. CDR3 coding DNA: TGTGCCAGCAGTCCCCAGACAGAGCCACCCCTCCACTTT.

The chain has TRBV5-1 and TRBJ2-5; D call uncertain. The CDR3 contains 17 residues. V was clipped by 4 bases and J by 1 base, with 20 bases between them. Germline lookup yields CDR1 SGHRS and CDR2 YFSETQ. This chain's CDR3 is CASSLPPTGPIQETQYF. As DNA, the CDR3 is TGCGCCAGCAGCCTGCCACCTACCGGGCCGATCCAAGAGACCCAGTACTTC.

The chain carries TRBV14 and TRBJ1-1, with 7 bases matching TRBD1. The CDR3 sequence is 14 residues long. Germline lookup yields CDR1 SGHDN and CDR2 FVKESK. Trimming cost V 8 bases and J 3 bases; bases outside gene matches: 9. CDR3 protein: CASSVSRGYTEAFF. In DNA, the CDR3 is TGTGCCAGCTCGGTGTCCAGGGGGTACACTGAAGCTTTCTTT.

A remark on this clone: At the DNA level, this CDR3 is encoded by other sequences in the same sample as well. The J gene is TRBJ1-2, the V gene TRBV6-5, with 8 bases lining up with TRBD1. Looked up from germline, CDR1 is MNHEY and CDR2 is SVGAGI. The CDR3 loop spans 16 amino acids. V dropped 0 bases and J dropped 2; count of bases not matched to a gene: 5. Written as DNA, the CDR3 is TGTGCCAGCAGTTACTCGACAGGGGAAACCAACTATGGCTACACCTTC. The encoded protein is CASSYSTGETNYGYTF.

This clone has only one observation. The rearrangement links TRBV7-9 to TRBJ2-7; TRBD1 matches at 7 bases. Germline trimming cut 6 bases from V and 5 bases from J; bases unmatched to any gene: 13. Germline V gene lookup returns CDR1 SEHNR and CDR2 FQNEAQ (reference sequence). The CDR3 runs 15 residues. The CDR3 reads CASRALDRVGDEQYF. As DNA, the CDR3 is TGTGCCAGCAGGGCCCTCGACAGGGTGGGAGACGAGCAGTACTTC.

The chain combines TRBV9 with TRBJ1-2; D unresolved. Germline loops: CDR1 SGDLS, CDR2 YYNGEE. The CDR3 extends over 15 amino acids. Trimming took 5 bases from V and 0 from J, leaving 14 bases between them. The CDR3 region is CASRAPGPTNYGYTF. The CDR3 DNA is TGTGCCAGCAGAGCCCCAGGCCCTACTAACTATGGCTACACCTTC.

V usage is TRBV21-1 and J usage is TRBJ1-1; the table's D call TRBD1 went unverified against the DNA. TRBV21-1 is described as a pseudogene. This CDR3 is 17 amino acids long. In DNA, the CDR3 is TGTGCCAGCAGGGGAGTCCCGGGACAGGGTAAGTTTACTGAAGCTTTCTTT. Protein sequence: CASRGVPGQGKFTEAFF.

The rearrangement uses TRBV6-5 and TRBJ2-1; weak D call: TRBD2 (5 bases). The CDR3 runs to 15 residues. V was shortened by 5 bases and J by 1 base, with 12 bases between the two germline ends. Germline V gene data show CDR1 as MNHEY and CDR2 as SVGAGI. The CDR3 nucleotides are TGTGCCAGCAGTGGAGAGGGTGGGTCCTACAATGAGCAGTTCTTC. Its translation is CASSGEGGSYNEQFF.

The CDR3, as DNA: TGTGCCATCAGTGAGTCGGGCCGGGGGGGCCAGTACTTC. It codes for CAISESGRGGQYF. The V call is TRBV10-3, the J call TRBJ2-5, with TRBD2 identical over 8 bases. With V trimmed by 0 bases and J by 10 bases, 4 bases remained unmatched. This CDR3 comprises 13 residues. Germline V gene lookup returns CDR1 ENHRY and CDR2 SYGVKD.

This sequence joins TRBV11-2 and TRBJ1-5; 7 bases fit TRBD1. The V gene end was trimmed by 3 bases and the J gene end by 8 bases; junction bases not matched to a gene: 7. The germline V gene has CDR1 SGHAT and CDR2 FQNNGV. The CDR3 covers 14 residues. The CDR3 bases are TGTGCCAGCAGCTTGGGTGTCGACAGGGAGCCCCAGCATTTT. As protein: CASSLGVDREPQHF. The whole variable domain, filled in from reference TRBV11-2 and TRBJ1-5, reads EAGVAQSPRYKIIEKRQSVAFWCNPISGHATLYWYQQILGQGPKLLIQFQNNGVVDDSQLPKDRFSAERLKGVDSTLKIQPAKLEDSAVYLCASSLGVDREPQHFGDGTRLSIL.

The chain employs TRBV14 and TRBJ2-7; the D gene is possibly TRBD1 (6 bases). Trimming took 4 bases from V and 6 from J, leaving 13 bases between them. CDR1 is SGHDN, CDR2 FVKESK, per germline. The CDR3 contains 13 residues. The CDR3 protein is CASSRGGLSEQYF. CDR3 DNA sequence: TGTGCCAGCAGCCGAGGGGGTTTATCCGAGCAGTACTTC.

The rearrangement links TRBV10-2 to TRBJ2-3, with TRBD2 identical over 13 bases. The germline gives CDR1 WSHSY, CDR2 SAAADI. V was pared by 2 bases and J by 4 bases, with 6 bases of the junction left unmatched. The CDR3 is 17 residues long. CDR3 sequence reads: CASSERVLAGGSDTQYF. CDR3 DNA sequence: TGCGCCAGCAGTGAGAGGGTACTAGCGGGGGGGTCAGATACGCAGTATTTT.

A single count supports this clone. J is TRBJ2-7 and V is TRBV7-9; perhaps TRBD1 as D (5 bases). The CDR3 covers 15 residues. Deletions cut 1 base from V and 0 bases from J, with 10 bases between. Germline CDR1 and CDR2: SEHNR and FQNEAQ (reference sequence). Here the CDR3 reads CASSLETELSYEQYF. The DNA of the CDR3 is TGTGCCAGCAGCTTAGAGACAGAACTCTCCTACGAGCAGTACTTC.

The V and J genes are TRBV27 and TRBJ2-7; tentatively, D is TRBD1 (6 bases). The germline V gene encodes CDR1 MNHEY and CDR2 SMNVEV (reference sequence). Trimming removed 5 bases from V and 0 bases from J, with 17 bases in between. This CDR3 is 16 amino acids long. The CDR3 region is CASSPSRGVSSYEQYF. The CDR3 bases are TGTGCCAGCAGTCCTTCCAGGGGCGTCAGCTCCTACGAGCAGTACTTC.

In DNA, the CDR3 is TGTGCCAGCAGGCACCGGGACGGAGCCTACGAGCAGTACTTC. It translates to CASRHRDGAYEQYF. This chain links TRBV5-4 with TRBJ2-7; D tentatively fits TRBD1 or TRBD2 (5 bases each). Germline values: CDR1 SGHNT, CDR2 YYREEE (reference sequence). Trimming pared 5 bases from V and 2 bases from J, leaving 14 bases between. The CDR3 runs 14 residues. Using reference TRBV5-4 and TRBJ2-7 for the parts outside the CDR3, the full variable domain is ETGVTQSPTHLIKTRGQQVTLRCSSQSGHNTVSWYQQALGQGPQFIFQYYREEENGRGNFPPRFSGLQFPNYSSELNVNALELDDSALYLCASRHRDGAYEQYFGPGTRLTVT.

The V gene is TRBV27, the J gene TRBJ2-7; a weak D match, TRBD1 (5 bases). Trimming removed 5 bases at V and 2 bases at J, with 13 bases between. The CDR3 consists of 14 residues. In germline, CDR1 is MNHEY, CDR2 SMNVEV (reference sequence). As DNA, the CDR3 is TGTGCCAGCAGTGGGGCCTCCCGGGCCTACGAGCAGTACTTC. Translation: CASSGASRAYEQYF.

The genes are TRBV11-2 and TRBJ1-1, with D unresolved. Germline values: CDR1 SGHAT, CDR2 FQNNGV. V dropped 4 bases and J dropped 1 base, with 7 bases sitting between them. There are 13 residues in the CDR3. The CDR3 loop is CASSWPENTEAFF. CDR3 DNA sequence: TGTGCCAGCAGCTGGCCGGAGAACACTGAAGCTTTCTTT.

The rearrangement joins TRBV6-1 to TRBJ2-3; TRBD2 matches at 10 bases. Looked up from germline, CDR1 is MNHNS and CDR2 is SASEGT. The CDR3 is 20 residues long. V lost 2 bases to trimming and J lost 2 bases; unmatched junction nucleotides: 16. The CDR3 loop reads CASSELNKRGGLFPTDTQYF. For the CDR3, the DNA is TGTGCCAGCAGTGAACTAAACAAGCGGGGGGGCCTTTTCCCCACAGATACGCAGTATTTT.

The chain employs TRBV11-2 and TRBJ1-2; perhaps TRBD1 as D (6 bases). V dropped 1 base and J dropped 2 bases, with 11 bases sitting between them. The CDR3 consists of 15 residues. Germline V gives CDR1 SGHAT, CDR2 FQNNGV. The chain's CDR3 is CASSLALGGNYGYTF. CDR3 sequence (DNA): TGTGCCAGCAGCTTAGCCTTAGGGGGGAACTATGGCTACACCTTC.

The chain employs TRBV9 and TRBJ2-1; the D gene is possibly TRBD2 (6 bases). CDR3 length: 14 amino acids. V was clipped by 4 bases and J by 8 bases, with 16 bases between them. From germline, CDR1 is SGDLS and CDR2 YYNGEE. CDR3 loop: CASSPRAGMDEQFF. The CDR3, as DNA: TGTGCCAGCAGCCCCCGGGCGGGGATGGATGAGCAGTTCTTC.

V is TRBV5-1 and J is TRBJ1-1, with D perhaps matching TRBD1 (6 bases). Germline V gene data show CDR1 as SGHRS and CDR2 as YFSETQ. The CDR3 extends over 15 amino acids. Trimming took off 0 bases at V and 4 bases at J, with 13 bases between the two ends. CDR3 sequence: CASSLAFDRTTEAFF. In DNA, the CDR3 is TGCGCCAGCAGCTTGGCCTTCGACAGGACCACTGAAGCTTTCTTT.